The 20 T cell receptor beta chains below come from one sample, sequenced in a study of response to subunit inactivated influenza vaccine. Each CDR3 protein is one row after TCRdb ran MiXCR on the RT-PCR reads. The sample holds about 180,000 distinct CDR3 sequences, around 9% seen once. Specimen: non-naive T cells sorted from PBMCs, collected on the day of vaccination. Receptor source: a man aged 45-60 years who received an inactivated influenza vaccine.

This clonotype was observed a handful of times. This chain uses TRBV5-1 with TRBJ1-2, with 10 nucleotides matching TRBD1. Losses at the gene ends were 4 bases for V and 4 bases for J; bases not matched to a gene: 7. The CDR3 is 15 residues long. Germline V lookup: CDR1 SGHRS, CDR2 YFSETQ. The CDR3 DNA sequence: TGCGCCAGCAGCGAATCGGGACAGGGGATCTATGGCTACACCTTC. Protein product: CASSESGQGIYGYTF. Drawing the rest from reference TRBV5-1 and TRBJ1-2, the complete variable domain is KAGVTQTPRYLIKTRGQQVTLSCSPISGHRSVSWYQQTPGQGLQFLFEYFSETQRNKGNFPGRFSGRQFSNSRSEMNVSTLELGDSALYLCASSESGQGIYGYTFGSGTRLTVV.

This clonotype came up a few times. The chain is built from TRBV19 and TRBJ2-5, with D possibly TRBD2 on 5 matching bases. There are 14 residues in the CDR3. V lost 7 bases, J lost 4 bases, and 16 bases lay in between. CDR1 is LNHDA and CDR2 is SQIVND in the germline V gene (reference sequence). The CDR3 bases are TGTGCCAGTAATTCTCGGACTTTGGGAGAGACCCAGTACTTC. This codes for CASNSRTLGETQYF.

This clonotype was seen ten or more times. The chain uses TRBV27 and TRBJ2-3, with 10 bases matching TRBD2. V lost 3 bases and J lost 2; bases outside the gene matches: 14. Germline-derived CDR1 and CDR2 are MNHEY and SMNVEV (reference sequence). The CDR3 is made up of 19 amino acids. The CDR3 DNA follows: TGTGCCAGCAGTTTCCTTGCTCTAGCGGGAGACGTAGCCACAGATACGCAGTATTTT. Its protein product is CASSFLALAGDVATDTQYF.

This clonotype was counted ten times or more. The chain combines TRBV13 with TRBJ2-3; TRBD2 matches at 9 bases. V gave up 4 bases and J gave up 6 bases; unmatched junction bases: 5. The CDR3 extends over 14 amino acids. The germline gives CDR1 PRHDT, CDR2 FYEKMQ (reference sequence). In DNA, the CDR3 is TGTGCCAGCAGCTCCCTAGCGGGACATGATACGCAGTATTTT. Protein: CASSSLAGHDTQYF.

V and J are TRBV12-3 or TRBV12-4 and TRBJ1-1; D is perhaps TRBD1 (6 bases). The CDR3 is 12 residues long. Between the trimmed V and J ends, which lost 4 bases and 11 bases, there was a span of 14 bases. The CDR3 sequence is CASSYGQSMAFF. The DNA of the CDR3 is TGTGCCAGCAGTTACGGACAGTCGATGGCTTTCTTT.

There are many counts of this clonotype. The chain uses TRBV4-2 and TRBJ2-5; no definite D call. Germline CDR1 LGHNA, CDR2 YNFKEQ. Trimming left V 0 bases short and J 0 bases short, with 20 bases between. The CDR3 length is 19 residues. The DNA for the CDR3 is TGTGCCAGCAGCCAAGACGGTGGCCAACGCTACGGATACCAAGAGACCCAGTACTTC. This sequence encodes CASSQDGGQRYGYQETQYF.

This clonotype was counted a few times. The chain joins TRBV28 to TRBJ1-6; D unclear. CDR3 length equals 17 residues. Trimming took 1 base from V and 3 from J, leaving 13 bases between them. Germline V gene sequence: CDR1 MDHEN, CDR2 SYDVKM. In nucleotides, the CDR3 is TGTGCCAGCAGTTTATCCCTCGACGGTTTCTATAATTCACCCCTCCACTTT. It encodes CASSLSLDGFYNSPLHF.

Many counts were recorded for this clonotype. The chain uses TRBV20-1 and TRBJ2-1; D remains ambiguous. Germline V gene sequence: CDR1 DFQATT, CDR2 SNEGSKA (reference sequence). CDR3 size: 13 residues. V lost 7 bases and J 5 bases, leaving 15 bases between the germline ends. In DNA form, the CDR3 reads TGCAGTGTGGGAAGAGGACCTAACAATGAGCAGTTCTTC. Translated, it gives CSVGRGPNNEQFF.

This clonotype was picked up a small number of times. The V and J genes are TRBV6-2 or TRBV6-3 and TRBJ2-7; D gene unclear. Germline CDR1 reads MNHEY; CDR2 reads SVGEGT. V dropped 5 bases and J dropped 2 bases, with 13 bases sitting between them. This CDR3 is 14 amino acids long. CDR3 sequence (DNA): TGTGCCAGCAGTGAGACACCCGACGCCTACGAGCAGTACTTC. Translation gives CASSETPDAYEQYF.

This rearrangement joins TRBV30 to TRBJ2-5; no reliable D call. The CDR3 sequence is 11 residues long. From germline, CDR1 is GTSNPN and CDR2 SVGIG (reference sequence). Trimming pared 1 base from V and 6 bases from J, leaving 6 bases between. The CDR3 here is CAWSDPKTQYF. CDR3 DNA: TGTGCCTGGAGTGATCCCAAGACCCAGTACTTC.

Regarding this clonotype: It may be a read error: a sequence one base away is much more abundant. The chain is built from TRBV29-1 and TRBJ2-7, with 8 bases matching TRBD2. The ends lost 4 bases at V and 6 bases at J; junction bases unmatched: 5. The CDR3 spans 12 residues. The V gene's germline CDR1 is SQVTM and CDR2 ANQGSEA. The CDR3 DNA follows: TGCAGCGTTGGCGGGGGGCCCTTCGAGCAGTACTTC. It specifies CSVGGGPFEQYF.

The chain links TRBV20-1 to TRBJ2-7; 9 bases are a match to TRBD1. J lost 0 bases, V lost 5 bases, and 11 bases had no gene match. This CDR3 is 16 amino acids long. CDR1 and CDR2 from the germline V gene are DFQATT and SNEGSKA (reference sequence). CDR3 DNA: TGCAGTGCTGGGGACAGGGACTGGGGGCCCTCCTACGAGCAGTACTTC. It yields the protein CSAGDRDWGPSYEQYF.

This clonotype was counted only a few times. V gene TRBV7-2 combines with J gene TRBJ2-7; a possible D gene is TRBD1 (5 bases). V dropped 6 bases and J dropped 6 bases, with 15 bases sitting between them. The CDR3 totals 13 residues. The germline CDR1 and CDR2 sequences are SGHTA and FQGNSA. The CDR3 DNA follows: TGTGCCAGCAGGTCAGGGATTTCGGGCGAGCAGTACTTC. Translating it yields CASRSGISGEQYF. Combining the CDR3 with reference TRBV7-2 and TRBJ2-7 gives the whole variable domain GAGVSQSPSNKVTEKGKDVELRCDPISGHTALYWYRQSLGQGLEFLIYFQGNSAPDKSGLPSDRFSAERTGGSVSTLTIQRTQQEDSAVYLCASRSGISGEQYFGPGTRLTVT.

This clonotype was seen a few times. The V gene is TRBV20-1, the J gene TRBJ2-2, with 12 bases fitting TRBD1. J gave up 6 bases and V 6 bases, and 8 bases lay outside the gene matches. CDR3 size: 15 residues. Germline V gene sequence: CDR1 DFQATT, CDR2 SNEGSKA (reference sequence). The CDR3 spells CSALLGQGAAGELFF. The CDR3 DNA is TGCAGTGCGCTGCTGGGACAGGGGGCCGCCGGGGAGCTGTTTTTT.

The sample holds a few counts of this clonotype. The gene calls are TRBV6-1 and TRBJ1-2, with TRBD1 identical over 9 bases. The CDR3 is 14 amino acids. CDR1 and CDR2 from the germline V gene are MNHNS and SASEGT. J gave up 8 bases and V 1 base, and 5 bases lay outside the gene matches. DNA of the CDR3: TGTGCCAGCAGTGAAGTTGACAGGGGGGAAGGCTACACCTTC. This translates into CASSEVDRGEGYTF.

To note about this clonotype: At one end the junction does not follow the germline gene, possibly because of a read error. DNA of the CDR3: TGTGCTAGCAGCTCAGGGCTGGCCCCGGGTGAGACCCAGTACTTC. It is translated as CASSSGLAPGETQYF. The V call is TRBV7-7, the J call TRBJ2-5, with D tentatively TRBD1 (5 bases). CDR1 and CDR2 (germline): SSHAT, FNYEAQ (reference sequence). This CDR3 region has 15 residues.

This clonotype was recorded many times. This chain links TRBV15 with TRBJ2-1; 12 bases map to TRBD2. Germline CDR1 reads LNHNV; CDR2 reads YYDKDF (reference sequence). This CDR3 is 16 amino acids long. Trimming removed 3 bases from V and 8 bases from J; junction bases left unmatched: 8. CDR3 sequence: CATSRSLAGGQDEQFF. In DNA, the CDR3 is TGTGCCACCAGCAGGAGCCTAGCGGGGGGGCAAGATGAGCAGTTCTTC.

In this sample, this clonotype turned up many times. The chain uses TRBV3-1 and TRBJ2-2; D remains unclear. Germline V gives CDR1 LGHDT, CDR2 YNNKEL (reference sequence). V was trimmed by 6 bases and J by 1 base, leaving 9 bases between them. This CDR3 spans 14 amino acids. CDR3 DNA sequence: TGTGCCAGCAGGCCATGGGGGAACACCGGGGAGCTGTTTTTT. It specifies CASRPWGNTGELFF.

This clonotype was seen at least ten times. The V gene is TRBV7-2, the J gene TRBJ1-5; D not certain. CDR1 and CDR2 from the germline V gene are SGHTA and FQGNSA. The CDR3 is 14 amino acids. Trimming cost V 0 bases and J 7 bases, with 10 bases left between them. CDR3 nucleotides: TGTGCCAGCAGCTTAGCTAGGGTAGCGCAGCCCCAGCATTTT. This translates into CASSLARVAQPQHF.

This clonotype turned up a few times. The chain recombines TRBV7-2 with TRBJ1-1; D unresolved. Trimming stripped 1 base from V and 0 bases from J, with 9 bases between. The CDR3 totals 15 residues. In germline, CDR1 is SGHTA, CDR2 FQGNSA. CDR3 nucleotides: TGTGCCAGCAGCTTAGTGAGGGCAGTGAACACTGAAGCTTTCTTT. Amino acids: CASSLVRAVNTEAFF. Full variable domain (remainder filled in from reference TRBV7-2 and TRBJ1-1): GAGVSQSPSNKVTEKGKDVELRCDPISGHTALYWYRQSLGQGLEFLIYFQGNSAPDKSGLPSDRFSAERTGGSVSTLTIQRTQQEDSAVYLCASSLVRAVNTEAFFGQGTRLTVV.